A selection of T cell receptor beta chains follows, all from one sample in a study of neurological immune-mediated disorders. TCRdb analysed the 5' RACE reads with MiXCR anew, one entry per CDR3 protein. The sample contains 35,000 or so distinct CDR3 sequences, about 3.3% of which appear only once. Sequencing was performed on PBMCs. These receptors were collected from an older woman with multiple sclerosis. CDR3s include the opening cysteine and the closing phenylalanine or tryptophan. The D gene is left open where the match is weak. Some rows have no size entry. The others give once, few or many, or a class for an expanded clone.

many	TRBV6-1	TRBD2	TRBJ2-4	TGTGCCAGCAGCTTGAGCGGGGGGGCGGCAAACATTCAGTACTTC	CASSLSGGAANIQYF
many	TRBV28	.	TRBJ2-1	TGTGCCAGCAGTTTAGTGGCTGGGGGTAATGAGCAGTTCTTC	CASSLVAGGNEQFF
many	TRBV13	.	TRBJ1-1	TGTGCCAGCAGCTCGTCCCAAGACAGTGGCCGTTTAGAAGCTTTCTTT	CASSSSQDSGRLEAFF
few	TRBV7-9	.	TRBJ2-1	TGTGCCAGCAGCTTAGCAGGGCTATCCAATGAGCAGTTCTTC	CASSLAGLSNEQFF
.	TRBV27	TRBD2	TRBJ2-7	TGTGCCAGCAGTTTGGCCCCGGGACTAGCGGGATCCTACGAGCAGTACTTC	CASSLAPGLAGSYEQYF
many	TRBV20-1	TRBD2	TRBJ2-3	TGCAGTGCGCCGGGACTAGCGGGGGGGTTGGCAGATACGCAGTATTTT	CSAPGLAGGLADTQYF
many	TRBV3-1	.	TRBJ1-1	TGTGCCAGCAGCCAAGCCCAGGGCCTCACTGAAGCTTTCTTT	CASSQAQGLTEAFF
many	TRBV29-1	TRBD2	TRBJ2-5	TGCAGCGTTGGGCTAGCGGTGGGGGAGACCCAGTACTTC	CSVGLAVGETQYF
many	TRBV6-6	.	TRBJ1-1	TGTGCCAGCAGACCCCACAGTAACACTGAAGCTTTCTTT	CASRPHSNTEAFF
few	TRBV6-1	TRBD1	TRBJ1-4	TGTGCCAGCAGTGAGGGGACAGGGGGCGAAAAACTGTTTTTT	CASSEGTGGEKLFF
many	TRBV20-1	.	TRBJ2-7	TGCAGTGCTACAATTGACAGCCCCTACGAGCAGTACTTC	CSATIDSPYEQYF
few	TRBV5-1	.	TRBJ2-5	TGCGCCAGCAGAACGTTAGGGGCCCAAGAGACCCAGTACTTC	CASRTLGAQETQYF
many	TRBV6-2/TRBV6-3	TRBD1	TRBJ2-7	TGTGCCAGTAGCAGACAGGGGAGCTCCTACGAGCAGTACTTC	CASSRQGSSYEQYF
many	TRBV5-1	.	TRBJ2-5	TGCGCCAGCAGCTTAAGTGCACAAGAGACCCAGTACTTC	CASSLSAQETQYF
many	TRBV5-1	TRBD2	TRBJ2-7	TGCGCCAGCAGGCTAGCGGGGGGGAGAGAGCAGTACTTC	CASRLAGGREQYF
medium-sized	TRBV5-6	TRBD1	TRBJ1-5	TGTGCCAGCAGCTTTGACAGGGGACCTAATCAGCCCCAGCATTTT	CASSFDRGPNQPQHF
many	TRBV7-2	.	TRBJ1-5	TGTGCCAGCAGCCAGAACGGGGGCAGGGGTTATCATTTT	CASSQNGGRGYHF
many	TRBV5-1	.	TRBJ2-7	TGCGCCAGCAGCCGTTGGACGATCGACAACGAGCAGTACTTC	CASSRWTIDNEQYF
many	TRBV20-1	TRBD1	TRBJ1-5	TGCAGTGCTAGAGACCCGGGACAGGCTAATCAGCCCCAGCATTTT	CSARDPGQANQPQHF
many	TRBV5-1	TRBD1	TRBJ2-7	TGCGCCAGCAGCTATCCCGGGACAGGAGGCTACGAGCAGTACTTC	CASSYPGTGGYEQYF
many	TRBV7-9	.	TRBJ2-7	TGTGCCAGCAGCACCCGTCGGGGGGCGACCACCTACGAGCAGTACTTC	CASSTRRGATTYEQYF
many	TRBV2	.	TRBJ2-3	TGTGCCAGCATAAATCAACAGTGGAGCACAGATACGCAGTATTTT	CASINQQWSTDTQYF
many	TRBV4-1	TRBD1	TRBJ1-5	TGCGCCAGCAGCCAAGATGTGACAGGGGGCAATCAGCCCCAGCATTTT	CASSQDVTGGNQPQHF
many	TRBV3-1	.	TRBJ2-6	TGTGCCAGCAGCCCCTGGGGGGTAGGGGCCAACGTCCTGACTTTC	CASSPWGVGANVLTF
many	TRBV20-1	.	TRBJ2-6	TGCAGTGCTATAAAAGGGGGACCGAGCTCTGGGGCCAACGTCCTGACTTTC	CSAIKGGPSSGANVLTF
many	TRBV20-1	TRBD1	TRBJ2-7	TGCAGTGCTCTAGGACAGGGGGCACGAGAGCAGTACTTC	CSALGQGAREQYF
many	TRBV20-1	.	TRBJ1-1	TGCAGTGCTTATCAGGGGCGGACTGAAGCTTTCTTT	CSAYQGRTEAFF
many	TRBV20-1	TRBD2	TRBJ2-1	TGCAGTGCTAGAGTTCGGGGGGACGGCGGTGAGCAGTTCTTC	CSARVRGDGGEQFF
many	TRBV5-1	.	TRBJ2-7	TGCGCCAGCAGCTTGGACGGGGGCCCTCTGGAGCAGTACTTC	CASSLDGGPLEQYF
.	TRBV10-1	.	TRBJ2-5	TGCGCCAGCAGTGTCGGCAGGGGACTCCAAGAGACCCAGTACTTC	CASSVGRGLQETQYF
many	TRBV2	.	TRBJ1-4	TGTGCCAGCAGTGATATCCGGCGTACTAATGAAAAACTGTTTTTT	CASSDIRRTNEKLFF
.	TRBV29-1	TRBD2	TRBJ2-2	TGCAGCGTTGGCGGGAGACCAAACACCGGGGAGCTGTTTTTT	CSVGGRPNTGELFF
many	TRBV12-3/TRBV12-4	TRBD1	TRBJ1-5	TGTGCCAGCAGGGGACAGGGAGTGGATCAGCCCCAGCATTTT	CASRGQGVDQPQHF
many	TRBV7-6	.	TRBJ2-6	TGTGCCAGCAGCTTACGTTCTGGGGCCAACGTCCTGACTTTC	CASSLRSGANVLTF
many	TRBV12-3/TRBV12-4	.	TRBJ2-2	TGTGCCAGCAGTCTTTGGCGGGACGAATACACCGGGGAGCTGTTTTTT	CASSLWRDEYTGELFF
many	TRBV19	.	TRBJ1-5	TGTGCCAGTAAGGGTCTTTGGGACAATCAGCCCCAGCATTTT	CASKGLWDNQPQHF
many	TRBV5-1	TRBD2	TRBJ2-7	TGCGCCAGCAGCTCTCACCAACTAGCGGGGAAGTTGTACGAGCAGTACTTC	CASSSHQLAGKLYEQYF
many	TRBV20-1	TRBD2	TRBJ2-5	TGCAGTGCTAGGCCACCCAGCGGGGGGGGGGAGACCCAGTACTTC	CSARPPSGGGETQYF
many	TRBV6-6	TRBD1	TRBJ2-7	TGTGCCAGCAGTTACGACAGGGCCTATGTCTACGAGCAGTACTTC	CASSYDRAYVYEQYF
many	TRBV5-1	.	TRBJ1-1	TGCGCCAGCAGCCAGGGGAAAGACACTGAAGCTTTCTTT	CASSQGKDTEAFF
many	TRBV3-1	.	TRBJ2-2	TGTGCCAGCAGCCAAGGCCGACTAGTTACCGGGGAGCTGTTTTTT	CASSQGRLVTGELFF
many	TRBV12-3/TRBV12-4	.	TRBJ1-5	TGTGCCAGCAGTGGAAGGGACACGGACTATAGCAATCAGCCCCAGCATTTT	CASSGRDTDYSNQPQHF